The sequence of this T cell receptor (beta chain) was determined in a study of T cells expressing NK-cell markers. Study summary: The TCR beta repertoires were obtained from sorted CD3+CD56+NKG2C+, CD3+CD56+NKG2C- and CD3+CD56-NKG2C+ T cells.

Of note for this clonotype: Its target is unknown.

The length of the CDR3 is 13 residues. Germline V gives CDR1 MNHEY, CDR2 SMNVEV (reference sequence). Study-level findings and limits: These clonotypes, the leaders elsewhere, also led the CD3+CD56-NKG2C+ fraction in a handful of donors. HCMV specificity of the expanded NKG2C+ T cell clones was not established.

Production of TCR beta cDNA relied on 5'RACE template switching with UMIs. TCRdb reanalyzed the 5' RACE reads, giving one entry per CDR3 protein sequence and no DNA. The sample table includes approximately 460,000 distinct CDR3 sequences. The sequencing sample was made of blood T cells: a sorted CD56 or NKG2C T cell subset, CD4+ or CD8+ T cells, or bulk PBMC T cells (not recorded which). This TCR derives from a woman aged 18 to 75 in good health. This chain connects TRBV27 to TRBJ2-7; the D gene TCRdb calls, TRBD1, cannot be checked with no DNA. This chain's CDR3 is CASSLGRYYEQYF.